The source of this T cell receptor beta chain is a study of cytomegalovirus exposure and HLA in healthy donors. The repertoire was sequenced with immunoSEQ multiplex PCR; TCRdb's copy has only in-frame clones and lacks some. The top ten clones hold 1.5% to 2% of a sample with about 150,000 clones, about 94% of them seen once. In germline, CDR1 is MNHEY, CDR2 SVGAGI. CDR3 size: 14 residues. The ends were cut back, 6 bases at V and 0 bases at J, with 9 bases in the middle. With respect to this clone: Antigen specificity is unknown.

Study-wide results and caveats: Cytomegalovirus association was listed for about 150 TCR beta chains. With high specificity and sensitivity, the classifier reportedly diagnosed cytomegalovirus status.

This sequence joins TRBV6-5 and TRBJ2-1; weak D call: TRBD1 (5 bases). The sequenced sample consisted of PBMCs. This TCR derives from a man younger than 35 in good health and CMV-seropositive. This chain's CDR3 is CASRTASSYNEQFF. DNA of the CDR3: TGTGCCAGCAGGACAGCAAGCTCCTACAATGAGCAGTTCTTC.